This is a list of T cell receptor beta chains from one sample in a study of blood T cell repertoires in COVID-19. Libraries were prepared by immunoSEQ multiplex PCR; TCRdb keeps only in-frame clonotypes and omits some of them. Seen here are tens of thousands of clones, 85% observed once, and the top ten hold 5% to 6.5%. Sequencing used peripheral blood. These receptors came from a middle-aged man with active COVID-19. Each CDR3 is given with its conserved first and last residue. The order of the fields is J gene, V gene, clone size, D gene, CDR3 protein, CDR3 DNA. The D gene is left open where the match is weak. Clone sizes are given selectively: once, few, many, or a class where the clone is expanded.

>TRBJ1-5|TRBV30|.|TRBD1
CAWSPGQDRNQPQHF
TGTGCCTGGAGCCCCGGACAGGACCGCAATCAGCCCCAGCATTTT
>TRBJ2-3|TRBV5-1|.|TRBD2
CASSLRPSGGASTDTQYF
TGCGCCAGCAGCTTGCGGCCTAGCGGGGGGGCTAGCACAGATACGCAGTATTTT
>TRBJ1-5|TRBV7-2|.|.
CASNQNAGQSGPQHF
TGTGCCAGCAACCAAAACGCCGGACAGTCAGGTCCCCAGCATTTT
>TRBJ2-1|TRBV5-1|.|TRBD2
CASSLVAASGFGNEQFF
TGCGCCAGCAGCTTGGTGGCGGCTAGCGGTTTTGGCAATGAGCAGTTCTTC
>TRBJ2-3|TRBV24-1|.|TRBD2
CASGREGTDTQYF
TGTGCTAGCGGGAGGGAGGGCACAGATACGCAGTATTTT
>TRBJ1-5|TRBV2|.|.
CASKAGQSQPQHF
TGTGCCAGCAAGGCAGGGCAGAGTCAGCCCCAGCATTTT
>TRBJ2-5|TRBV15|.|.
CATSRDRETQYF
TGTGCCACCAGCAGAGATCGGGAGACCCAGTACTTC
>TRBJ1-2|TRBV18|.|.
CASSPRGLYGYTF
TGTGCCAGCTCACCACGCGGACTCTATGGCTACACCTTC
>TRBJ2-7|TRBV25-1|few|.
CASSDSSPPYEQYF
TGTGCCAGCAGTGATTCTTCCCCCCCCTACGAGCAGTACTTC
>TRBJ2-7|TRBV7-3|.|TRBD2
CASSLNAGETYEQYF
TGTGCCAGCAGCTTAAATGCGGGAGAGACCTACGAGCAGTACTTC
>TRBJ2-7|TRBV7-2|.|.
CASSLGFTYEQYF
TGTGCCAGCAGCCTCGGTTTTACCTACGAGCAGTACTTC
>TRBJ1-5|TRBV18|.|TRBD1
CASSGTDNQPQHF
TGTGCCAGCTCAGGGACAGACAATCAGCCCCAGCATTTT
>TRBJ2-3|TRBV28|.|TRBD1
CASSLTGQGTDTQYF
TGTGCCAGCAGTTTAACGGGACAGGGTACAGATACGCAGTATTTT
>TRBJ2-1|TRBV7-3|.|TRBD1
CASSTGDRAYNEQFF
TGTGCCAGCAGCACGGGGGACAGGGCCTACAATGAGCAGTTCTTC
>TRBJ2-7|TRBV19|.|.
CASSNMGGYEQYF
TGTGCCAGTAGCAACATGGGGGGTTACGAGCAGTACTTC
>TRBJ2-1|TRBV28|.|TRBD2
CASSRRVSGRDNEQFF
TGTGCCAGCAGTCGGCGGGTTAGCGGGAGGGACAATGAGCAGTTCTTC
>TRBJ2-3|TRBV5-6|.|.
CASTLGEDAQYF
TGTGCCAGCACCTTAGGAGAAGATGCGCAGTATTTT
>TRBJ2-2|TRBV11-2|few|.
CASGDINTGELFF
TGTGCCAGCGGCGACATCAACACCGGGGAGCTGTTTTTT
>TRBJ2-6|TRBV9|.|.
CASRSSGANVLTF
TGTGCCAGCAGGAGTTCCGGGGCCAACGTCCTGACTTTC